This T cell receptor beta chain was retrieved from a study of T cell responses to AZD1222 COVID-19 vaccine. About the study: Researchers grouped second doses given at about 4 or about 12 weeks into one pool.

The table came from immunoSEQ multiplex PCR; TCRdb's copy has only in-frame clones and leaves some out. Of 55,000 to 90,000 clones listed, 65% to 90% are singletons. Note on this clone: Its antigen is not identified.

Overall study results and limits: The study reported that nearly half of spike-specific TCRs target unmutated variant regions. Clonal diversity was possibly underestimated, and white British individuals and females predominated among donors. No day 14 peak samples; only post-peak repertoires were characterized.

Per germline, CDR1 SGHRS and CDR2 YFSETQ. The V end lost 0 bases, the J end lost 3 bases, and 9 bases lay between the germline ends. This CDR3 contains 14 residues. This specimen consisted of peripheral blood, obtained on day 0 of AZD1222 vaccination. The chain recombines TRBV5-1 with TRBJ1-2, with D perhaps matching TRBD1 (6 bases). This receptor was identified in an adult in good health. This chain's CDR3 is CASSLETGDYGYTF. CDR3 in DNA: TGCGCCAGCAGCTTGGAGACAGGAGACTATGGCTACACCTTC. The full variable domain, rest sourced from reference TRBV5-1 and TRBJ1-2, is KAGVTQTPRYLIKTRGQQVTLSCSPISGHRSVSWYQQTPGQGLQFLFEYFSETQRNKGNFPGRFSGRQFSNSRSEMNVSTLELGDSALYLCASSLETGDYGYTFGSGTRLTVV.